What follows are 18 T cell receptor beta chains derived from one specimen sequenced in a study of blood T cell repertoires in COVID-19. Libraries were prepared by immunoSEQ multiplex PCR; TCRdb keeps only in-frame clonotypes and omits some of them. The sample includes 430,000 or so clones, around nine tenths seen only once; the top ten take approximately 2%. Sequenced input: PBMCs or T cells enriched from blood (not recorded which). The receptor source for this set is a woman aged 40 to 50 who had recovered from COVID-19.

The rearrangement uses TRBV5-1 and TRBJ1-4, with 11 bases fitting TRBD1. CDR1 is SGHRS and CDR2 is YFSETQ in the germline V gene. The CDR3 length is 16 residues. The J segment lost 3 bases and the V segment lost 3 bases, leaving 4 bases of the junction unmatched. The CDR3 nucleotides read TGCGCCAGCAGCTCCGGGACAGGGGGTCCTAATGAAAAACTGTTTTTT. It codes for CASSSGTGGPNEKLFF.

The V call is TRBV11-2, the J call TRBJ2-2, with D tentatively TRBD1 (6 bases). The length of the CDR3 is 16 residues. V lost 4 bases, J lost 0 bases, and 12 bases lay in between. Germline-derived CDR1 and CDR2 are SGHAT and FQNNGV. The CDR3 here is CASSSPNRANTGELFF. CDR3 DNA: TGTGCCAGCAGCTCTCCGAACAGGGCGAACACCGGGGAGCTGTTTTTT. Full variable domain (missing parts from reference TRBV11-2 and TRBJ2-2): EAGVAQSPRYKIIEKRQSVAFWCNPISGHATLYWYQQILGQGPKLLIQFQNNGVVDDSQLPKDRFSAERLKGVDSTLKIQPAKLEDSAVYLCASSSPNRANTGELFFGEGSRLTVL.

The V and J genes are TRBV28 and TRBJ1-1; a possible D gene is TRBD1 (5 bases). This CDR3 region has 14 residues. Per germline, CDR1 MDHEN and CDR2 SYDVKM. V shed 5 bases and J shed 2 bases, with 12 bases lying between them. The CDR3 DNA follows: TGTGCCAGCAGTCCCCTAGGGGAAAACACTGAAGCTTTCTTT. Translated: CASSPLGENTEAFF.

This clone was observed once. The V call is TRBV14, the J call TRBJ2-4, with D tentatively TRBD2 (5 bases). CDR3 length: 14 amino acids. Germline V lookup: CDR1 SGHDN, CDR2 FVKESK. Between the trimmed V and J ends, which lost 3 bases and 7 bases, there was a span of 13 bases. CDR3 bases: TGTGCCAGCAGCCAGGGCGGCGGGTGGAACATTCAGTACTTC. As protein: CASSQGGGWNIQYF.

The rearrangement uses TRBV3-1 (or the pseudogene TRBV3-2) and TRBJ1-1; D is perhaps TRBD1 (5 bases). Germline V gene lookup returns CDR1 LGHDT and CDR2 YNNKEL (reference sequence). The CDR3 extends over 13 amino acids. V shed 1 base and J shed 8 bases, with 11 bases lying between them. In DNA, the CDR3 is TGTGCCAGCAGCCAAGGGCAGGGTCTAGAAGCTTTCTTT. This gives the protein CASSQGQGLEAFF.

The V gene is TRBV5-4, the J gene TRBJ2-1; 7 positions match TRBD1. From germline, CDR1 is SGHNT and CDR2 YYREEE (reference sequence). This CDR3 contains 14 residues. Losses at the gene ends were 6 bases for V and 9 bases for J; bases not matched to a gene: 12. This CDR3 is CASKGAGQVIEQFF. The CDR3 bases are TGTGCCAGCAAGGGGGCTGGCCAGGTTATTGAGCAGTTCTTC.

This chain joins TRBV19 and TRBJ1-4; 9 nucleotides agree with TRBD1. Germline values: CDR1 LNHDA, CDR2 SQIVND (reference sequence). The V and J ends lost 2 bases and 7 bases, in that order; junction bases with no gene match: 8. This CDR3 contains 16 residues. DNA of the CDR3: TGTGCCAGTAGTATACAACAGGGGGCTAGGAGTGAAAAACTGTTTTTT. Residues: CASSIQQGARSEKLFF.

V is TRBV7-9 and J is TRBJ2-3, with D possibly TRBD1 on 6 matching bases. V lost 3 bases and J 14 bases, leaving 24 bases between the germline ends. The V gene's germline CDR1 is SEHNR and CDR2 FQNEAQ (reference sequence). This CDR3 spans 15 amino acids. The CDR3 sequence is CASSFPTKQGAIRYF. CDR3 bases: TGTGCCAGCAGCTTCCCAACAAAACAGGGCGCGATAAGGTATTTT.

The genes are TRBV9 and TRBJ1-1; weak D call: TRBD1 (5 bases). Trimming took 4 bases from V and 4 from J, leaving 14 bases between them. Germline V gene sequence: CDR1 SGDLS, CDR2 YYNGEE. CDR3 length: 14 amino acids. CDR3 protein: CASSPARAVTEAFF. CDR3 in DNA: TGTGCCAGCAGCCCCGCCAGGGCCGTCACTGAAGCTTTCTTT. Supplemented by reference TRBV9 and TRBJ1-1, the full variable domain reads DSGVTQTPKHLITATGQRVTLRCSPRSGDLSVYWYQQSLDQGLQFLIQYYNGEERAKGNILERFSAQQFPDLHSELNLSSLELGDSALYFCASSPARAVTEAFFGQGTRLTVV.

The rearrangement uses TRBV6-5 and TRBJ1-5, with D possibly being TRBD1 (6 bases). CDR1 and CDR2 from the germline V gene are MNHEY and SVGAGI. The CDR3 is made up of 15 amino acids. The V gene lost 5 bases and the J gene lost 4 bases, with 15 bases spanning the gap. The CDR3 coding sequence is TGTGCCAGCAGTCCAAAGGGGGTCGGGAATCAGCCCCAGCATTTT. Its translation is CASSPKGVGNQPQHF.

This chain links TRBV9 with TRBJ2-5, with 7 bases fitting TRBD2. J lost 4 bases, V lost 2 bases, and 11 bases had no gene match. The germline V gene encodes CDR1 SGDLS and CDR2 YYNGEE. The CDR3 loop spans 16 amino acids. The CDR3 nucleotides are TGTGCCAGCAGCGTGGGAGGGCGCGGGAAGATAGAGACCCAGTACTTC. Translated, it gives CASSVGGRGKIETQYF.

Ten or more counts support this clone. The chain employs TRBV7-2 and TRBJ1-2; TRBD1 aligns across 7 bases. The CDR3 runs 13 residues. V lost 5 bases to trimming and J lost 5 bases; unmatched junction nucleotides: 5. The germline V gene encodes CDR1 SGHTA and CDR2 FQGNSA. CDR3 DNA sequence: TGTGCCAGCAGCCCCGGGACAGAGTATGGCTACACCTTC. Translating gives CASSPGTEYGYTF.

The J gene is TRBJ2-5, the V gene TRBV5-5; tentatively, D is TRBD2 (5 bases). The CDR3 spans 16 residues. Between the trimmed V and J ends, which lost 0 bases and 2 bases, there was a span of 14 bases. CDR1 is SGHKS and CDR2 is YYEKEE in the germline V gene (reference sequence). The CDR3 reads CASSLASEARQETQYF. The CDR3, as DNA: TGTGCCAGCAGCTTGGCCTCGGAGGCCCGGCAAGAGACCCAGTACTTC.

V is TRBV20-1 and J is TRBJ2-7, with a weak D call TRBD2 (6 bases). Germline CDR1 reads DFQATT; CDR2 reads SNEGSKA (reference sequence). The CDR3 is made up of 13 amino acids. The germline V and J ends were trimmed by 3 bases and 3 bases, with 12 bases remaining between them. CDR3 nucleotides: TGCAGTGCTAGTAGGGAGGACTACTACGAGCAGTACTTC. Translating it yields CSASREDYYEQYF.

The chain employs TRBV4-1 and TRBJ2-1; TRBD2 aligns across 8 bases. V gave up 3 bases and J gave up 0 bases; unmatched junction bases: 7. The germline CDR1 and CDR2 sequences are MGHRA and YSYEKL. The CDR3 runs 17 residues. CDR3 loop: CASSHLWTSYSYNEQFF. The CDR3 coding sequence is TGCGCCAGCAGCCACCTATGGACTAGCTACTCCTACAATGAGCAGTTCTTC.

J is TRBJ1-1 and V is TRBV11-2, with D maybe TRBD1 (5 bases). This CDR3 is built from 13 residues. V lost 8 bases and J 1 base, leaving 11 bases between the germline ends. Per germline, CDR1 SGHAT and CDR2 FQNNGV. For the CDR3, the DNA is TGTGCCAGCGCACCAAGGGGGAACACTGAAGCTTTCTTT. It specifies CASAPRGNTEAFF.

This sequence joins TRBV19 and TRBJ1-4, with TRBD1 identical over 8 bases. CDR3 size: 14 residues. Germline assignment: CDR1 LNHDA and CDR2 SQIVND (reference sequence). The J segment lost 8 bases and the V segment lost 7 bases, leaving 9 bases of the junction unmatched. CDR3 protein: CASNPTGAVEKLFF. In DNA, the CDR3 is TGTGCCAGTAACCCGACAGGGGCAGTAGAAAAACTGTTTTTT.

The gene calls are TRBV7-9 and TRBJ2-7; D is perhaps TRBD2 (5 bases). Germline V gene data show CDR1 as SEHNR and CDR2 as FQNEAQ (reference sequence). The CDR3 runs to 15 residues. Trimming took off 0 bases at V and 0 bases at J, with 9 bases between the two ends. DNA for the CDR3: TGTGCCAGCAGCTTAGCTCGCGGGCACTCCTACGAGCAGTACTTC. It translates to CASSLARGHSYEQYF.